The next 9 T cell receptor beta chains were all read from a single sample in a study of beta chain features in type 1 diabetes. All of the isolated RNA was reverse transcribed, so expressed TCRB transcripts were sequenced. Generated by immunoSEQ multiplex PCR, the TCRdb table keeps only in-frame clones and is missing some. This sample has around 300,000 clones; around 7.8% occur once, and the top ten carry more than 1%. The specimen was central memory CD4+ T cells from blood. The source is a young woman in good health.

V gene TRBV20-1 combines with J gene TRBJ2-5; D unclear. The germline V and J ends were trimmed by 6 bases and 7 bases, with 12 bases remaining between them. CDR1 and CDR2 (germline): DFQATT, SNEGSKA (reference sequence). This CDR3 region has 11 residues. The CDR3, as DNA: TGCAGTGCAGCCTGGGTGGGGACCCAGTACTTC. It encodes CSAAWVGTQYF.

The genes are TRBV5-4 and TRBJ1-1; D uncertain. Germline V gene data show CDR1 as SGHNT and CDR2 as YYREEE (reference sequence). The CDR3 consists of 16 residues. Trimming took 0 bases from V and 0 from J, leaving 12 bases between them. CDR3: CASSLVDLDLNTEAFF. The CDR3 DNA sequence: TGTGCCAGCAGCTTGGTGGATCTGGATTTGAACACTGAAGCTTTCTTT.

This clone was seen many times. This sequence joins TRBV29-1 and TRBJ1-2; the D is unclear. The V and J ends lost 3 bases and 2 bases respectively, with 7 bases between them. This CDR3 spans 12 amino acids. Germline values: CDR1 SQVTM, CDR2 ANQGSEA. As DNA, the CDR3 is TGCAGCGTTGATTCTGGGAACTATGGCTACACCTTC. Protein product: CSVDSGNYGYTF.

The chain joins TRBV11-2 to TRBJ2-3; D is ambiguous. Germline CDR1 reads SGHAT; CDR2 reads FQNNGV. This CDR3 has 12 residues. V was cut by 3 bases and J by 6 bases, with 7 bases left in between. The CDR3 spells CASSFGWDTQYF. In DNA form, the CDR3 reads TGTGCCAGCAGCTTCGGGTGGGATACGCAGTATTTT.

The J gene is TRBJ2-7, the V gene TRBV6-5; tentatively, D is TRBD1 or TRBD2 (5 bases each). Trimming took off 0 bases at V and 4 bases at J, with 13 bases between the two ends. From germline, CDR1 is MNHEY and CDR2 SVGAGI. The CDR3 covers 15 residues. CDR3 DNA sequence: TGTGCCAGCAGTTACTCCGGGGCACCGGGGTACGAGCAGTACGTC. Its protein is CASSYSGAPGYEQYV.

This sequence joins TRBV4-3 and TRBJ1-6; weak D call: TRBD1 (6 bases). This CDR3 has 15 residues. Germline V gives CDR1 LGHNA, CDR2 YSLEER. Trimming took 4 bases from V and 7 from J, leaving 14 bases between them. The CDR3 sequence: CASSPNRVLNSPLHF. CDR3 DNA: TGCGCCAGCAGCCCGAACAGGGTACTCAATTCACCCCTCCACTTT.

In this sample, this clone turned up many times. V is TRBV2 and J is TRBJ1-4, with no clear D. Between the trimmed V and J ends, which lost 6 bases and 4 bases, there was a span of 12 bases. CDR1 and CDR2 (germline): SNHLY, FYNNEI. The CDR3 length is 14 residues. The CDR3 region is CASRDDGYNEKLFF. The CDR3, as DNA: TGTGCCAGCAGAGACGACGGATATAATGAAAAACTGTTTTTT.

This rearrangement joins TRBV5-1 to TRBJ1-2, with a possible D match to TRBD1 (5 bases). This CDR3 contains 13 residues. Germline lookup yields CDR1 SGHRS and CDR2 YFSETQ. The V end was cut by 0 bases, the J end by 9 bases, with 12 bases between. The CDR3 spells CASSLERGPSYTF. As DNA, the CDR3 is TGCGCCAGCAGCTTGGAACGGGGCCCAAGCTACACCTTC. The full variable domain, rest sourced from reference TRBV5-1 and TRBJ1-2, is KAGVTQTPRYLIKTRGQQVTLSCSPISGHRSVSWYQQTPGQGLQFLFEYFSETQRNKGNFPGRFSGRQFSNSRSEMNVSTLELGDSALYLCASSLERGPSYTFGSGTRLTVV.

This clone occurred a few times. The chain uses TRBV7-9 and TRBJ2-4; a weak D match, TRBD2 (5 bases). CDR1 is SEHNR, CDR2 FQNEAQ, per germline (reference sequence). V lost 6 bases and J lost 0, with 15 bases in between. The CDR3 has 16 amino acids. The CDR3 DNA reads TGTGCCAGCAGTACGAACCCACTAGTAGCCAAAAACATTCAGTACTTC. Its protein is CASSTNPLVAKNIQYF.